Listed below are T cell receptor beta chains from one sample, sequenced in a study of post-analysis software for immune sequencing data. Each CDR3 protein gets one entry after TCRdb re-called the PCR reads with MiXCR. The table lists fewer than 600,000 distinct CDR3 sequences, approximately 46% of them singletons. The sequencing sample was made of blood. The receptors originated from a girl aged 5-17 years with multiple sclerosis. The CDR3 runs from the conserved cysteine through the conserved F or W. D genes are given only for firm matches. Only part of the rows carry a size: once, few, many, or a class if the clone is expanded.

V gene	J gene	clone size	D gene	CDR3 protein	CDR3 DNA
TRBV3-1	TRBJ2-2	.	.	CASSQDSRGTGELFF	TGTGCCAGCAGCCAAGACAGCCGCGGGACTGGGGAGCTGTTTTTT
TRBV18	TRBJ2-5	.	.	CASSPLLGIGETQYF	TGTGCCAGCTCACCACTTCTTGGGATAGGGGAGACCCAGTACTTC
TRBV12-3/TRBV12-4	TRBJ2-7	few	.	CASRRIPNYEQYF	TGTGCCAGCAGGCGGATTCCCAACTACGAGCAGTACTTC
TRBV28	TRBJ1-3	few	.	CASSLQGAGNTIYF	TGTGCCAGCAGTTTACAAGGGGCTGGAAACACCATATATTTT
TRBV6-5	TRBJ2-7	many	TRBD1	CASSYSGTGYEQYF	TGTGCCAGCAGTTACTCGGGGACAGGGTACGAGCAGTACTTC
TRBV6-2/TRBV6-3	TRBJ2-1	few	.	CASTLADHNNEQFF	TGTGCCAGCACGCTAGCAGACCACAATAATGAGCAGTTCTTC
TRBV18	TRBJ2-1	many	TRBD2	CASSPRRRGGNNEQFF	TGTGCCAGCTCACCCCGCCGACGGGGGGGAAACAATGAGCAGTTCTTC
TRBV6-1	TRBJ1-6	.	TRBD1	CASSEGDRGGSPLHF	TGTGCCAGCAGTGAAGGGGACAGGGGAGGGTCACCCCTCCACTTT
TRBV3-1	TRBJ1-1	.	.	CASSQDGGVGEAFF	TGTGCCAGCAGCCAAGATGGGGGGGTGGGTGAAGCTTTCTTT
TRBV7-2	TRBJ2-3	few	.	CASSSKGSTDTQYF	TGTGCCAGCAGCTCCAAAGGGAGCACAGATACGCAGTATTTT
TRBV28	TRBJ1-1	.	TRBD1	CASSDTPGQGSSGTEAFF	TGTGCCAGCAGTGACACTCCGGGACAGGGGTCTTCGGGGACTGAAGCTTTCTTT
TRBV28	TRBJ2-7	many	TRBD1	CASRGQGSTYEQYF	TGTGCCAGCAGGGGACAGGGTAGCACTTACGAGCAGTACTTC